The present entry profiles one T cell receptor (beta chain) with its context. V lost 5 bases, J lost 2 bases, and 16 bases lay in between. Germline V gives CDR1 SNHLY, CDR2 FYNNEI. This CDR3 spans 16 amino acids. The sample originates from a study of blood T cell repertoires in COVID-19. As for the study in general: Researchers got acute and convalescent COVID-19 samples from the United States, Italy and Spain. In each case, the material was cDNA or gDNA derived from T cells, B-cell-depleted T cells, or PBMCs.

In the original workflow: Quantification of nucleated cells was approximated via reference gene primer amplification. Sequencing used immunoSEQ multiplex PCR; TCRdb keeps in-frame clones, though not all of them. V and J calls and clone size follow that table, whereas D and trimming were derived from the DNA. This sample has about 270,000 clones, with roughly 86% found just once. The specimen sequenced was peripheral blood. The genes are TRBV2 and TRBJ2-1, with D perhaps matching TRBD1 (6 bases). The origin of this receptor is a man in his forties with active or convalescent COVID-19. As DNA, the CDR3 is TGTGCCAGCAGTCCGGTTGTTCAGGGGACCTACAATGAGCAGTTCTTC. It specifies CASSPVVQGTYNEQFF. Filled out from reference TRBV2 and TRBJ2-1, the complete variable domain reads EPEVTQTPSHQVTQMGQEVILRCVPISNHLYFYWYRQILGQKVEFLVSFYNNEISEKSEIFDDQFSVERPDGSNFTLKIRSTKLEDSAMYFCASSPVVQGTYNEQFFGPGTRLTVL.